The clone carrying this T cell receptor (beta chain) came up a few times. Subjects aged 18 to 65 presented with newly diagnosed hyperthyroidism of less than 2 months' duration. This sample was taken from a study of T cells in Graves' hyperthyroidism and ophthalmopathy. V dropped 4 bases and J dropped 5 bases, with 15 bases sitting between them. CDR1 is SGHTS and CDR2 is YDEGEE in the germline V gene. This CDR3 has 14 residues. There were TCR beta CDR3 regions amplified from RNA transcripts. Carried out on the TCR CDR3, a first-round RT-PCR used the HTBI primer set. TCRdb reanalysed the multiplex PCR reads using MiXCR and keeps one entry per CDR3 protein. The table includes about 290,000 distinct CDR3 sequences, approximately 13% detected once.

The gene calls are TRBV5-8 and TRBJ1-1; D is unclear. This receptor was identified in a woman in her 40s with Graves' hyperthyroidism. Specimen: blood. In DNA form, the CDR3 reads TGTGCCAGCAGCGTGAGCACCTCCTTTACTGAAGCTTTCTTT. This codes for CASSVSTSFTEAFF.